This is a list of T cell receptor beta chains from one sample in a study of cytomegalovirus exposure and HLA in healthy donors. TCRdb keeps only in-frame clones here, not all; method: immunoSEQ multiplex PCR. Of about 160,000 clones listed, 70% to 85% were seen once; the top ten hold less than 4.5%. Sequencing was carried out using PBMCs. The receptors were sampled from a man aged 25-40 years in good health and CMV-seropositive. Each CDR3 is given with its conserved first and last residue.

CDR3 length: 15
V gene: TRBV19
J gene: TRBJ2-3
CDR3 protein: CASSIYSGGQDTQYF

CDR3 length: 16
V gene: TRBV7-3
J gene: TRBJ2-2
CDR3 protein: CASSSGQDPNTGELFF

CDR3 length: 15
V gene: TRBV4-3
J gene: TRBJ2-1
CDR3 protein: CASSQDRGQYNEQFF

CDR3 length: 15
V gene: TRBV4-1
J gene: TRBJ2-2
CDR3 protein: CASSQGGRATGELFF

CDR3 length: 14
V gene: TRBV7-9
J gene: TRBJ2-1
CDR3 protein: CASSLNREYNEQFF

CDR3 length: 15
V gene: TRBV5-1
J gene: TRBJ1-5
CDR3 protein: CASSLAGDSNQPQHF

CDR3 length: 14
V gene: TRBV27
J gene: TRBJ2-5
CDR3 protein: CASSWGQGAETQYF

CDR3 length: 12
V gene: TRBV7-9
J gene: TRBJ1-2
CDR3 protein: CASSWTVYGYTF

CDR3 length: 16
V gene: TRBV30
J gene: TRBJ1-4
CDR3 protein: CAWGGPGTTKGEKLFF

CDR3 length: 17
V gene: TRBV7-8
J gene: TRBJ2-3
CDR3 protein: CASSLFWAGEGSDTQYF

CDR3 length: 15
V gene: TRBV7-6
J gene: TRBJ2-7
CDR3 protein: CASSLDSQDSQLQYF

CDR3 length: 14
V gene: TRBV5-1
J gene: TRBJ2-4
CDR3 protein: CASSLNQGGDIQYF

CDR3 length: 15
V gene: TRBV2
J gene: TRBJ2-4
CDR3 protein: CASSENRGAKNIQYF

CDR3 length: 15
V gene: TRBV7-9
J gene: TRBJ2-5
CDR3 protein: CASSSAGTGGETQYF

CDR3 length: 14
V gene: TRBV5-6
J gene: TRBJ1-2
CDR3 protein: CASSKQGAVVGYTF

CDR3 length: 14
V gene: TRBV29-1
J gene: TRBJ2-2
CDR3 protein: CSVTVGQVTGELFF

CDR3 length: 13
V gene: TRBV6-1
J gene: TRBJ2-5
CDR3 protein: CASRTEAQETQYF

CDR3 length: 16
V gene: TRBV10-3
J gene: TRBJ2-7
CDR3 protein: CAISEPAGTGEHEQYF

CDR3 length: 16
V gene: TRBV18
J gene: TRBJ1-6
CDR3 protein: CASSPQGASYNSPLHF

CDR3 length: 14
V gene: TRBV7-9
J gene: TRBJ2-7
CDR3 protein: CASSQRDGAYEQYF

CDR3 length: 14
V gene: TRBV30
J gene: TRBJ1-4
CDR3 protein: CAWTRQGGGEKLFF

CDR3 length: 13
V gene: TRBV6-1
J gene: TRBJ1-1
CDR3 protein: CASGRGANTEAFF

CDR3 length: 13
V gene: TRBV28
J gene: TRBJ2-7
CDR3 protein: CASTPGGSYEQYF

CDR3 length: 14
V gene: TRBV5-6
J gene: TRBJ2-5
CDR3 protein: CASTGSGTLETQYF